This T cell receptor beta chain was identified in a study of cytomegalovirus exposure and HLA in healthy donors. Study overall: Around 80 million unique TCR sequences came from HLA-typed donors in an early release. Whole-study results and caveats: The authors judged a highly shared variant cluster likely a sequencing artifact. Association of a missense DCLRE1C variant with TCR beta V- and J-gene trimming was reported in a later analysis. Confirmation in vitro established that a few CMV-associated chains were specific for CMV antigens.

The CDR3 consists of 14 residues. Germline CDR1 LGHNT, CDR2 FRNRAP. The trim removed 6 bases at V and 5 bases at J, leaving 7 bases unmatched. A remark on this clone: Its antigen remains unidentified.

PCR employed 60 Vbeta and 13 Jbeta primers. Sequenced by immunoSEQ multiplex PCR; TCRdb stores in-frame clones only, minus some. Of under 200,000 clones in the sample, 68% are singletons; the top ten hold 4% to 5.5%. This chain joins TRBV12-5 and TRBJ1-1, with 9 bases matching TRBD1. The sequence was collected from a woman aged 18-30 years in good health and CMV-seropositive. The sample taken for sequencing was PBMCs. CDR3 coding DNA: TGTGCTAGTGGACAACAGGGGGCGAGAACTGAAGCTTTCTTT. Protein: CASGQQGARTEAFF.